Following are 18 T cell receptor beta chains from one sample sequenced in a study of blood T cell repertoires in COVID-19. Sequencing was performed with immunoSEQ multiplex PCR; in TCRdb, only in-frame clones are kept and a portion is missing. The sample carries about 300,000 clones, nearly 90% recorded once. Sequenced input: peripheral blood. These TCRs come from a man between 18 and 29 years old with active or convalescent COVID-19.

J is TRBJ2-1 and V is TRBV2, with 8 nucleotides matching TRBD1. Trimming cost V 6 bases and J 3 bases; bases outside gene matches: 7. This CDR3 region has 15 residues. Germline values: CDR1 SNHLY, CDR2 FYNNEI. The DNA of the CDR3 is TGTGCCAGCAGGGCTCAGGGGGCAATCTACAATGAGCAGTTCTTC. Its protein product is CASRAQGAIYNEQFF.

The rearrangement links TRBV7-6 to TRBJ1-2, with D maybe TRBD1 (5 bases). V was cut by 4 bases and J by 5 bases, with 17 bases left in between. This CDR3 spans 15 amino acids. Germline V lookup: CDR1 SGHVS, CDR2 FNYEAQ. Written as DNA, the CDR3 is TGTGCCAGCAGCTCCGTGAGGGGAGGAGGGTATGGCTACACCTTC. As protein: CASSSVRGGGYGYTF.

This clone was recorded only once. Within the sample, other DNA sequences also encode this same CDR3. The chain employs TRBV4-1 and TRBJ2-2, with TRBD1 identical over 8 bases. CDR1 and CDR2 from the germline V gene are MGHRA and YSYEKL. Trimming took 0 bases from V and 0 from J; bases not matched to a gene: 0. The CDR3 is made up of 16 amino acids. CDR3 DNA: TGCGCCAGCAGCCAAGAGGGACAGGCGAACACCGGGGAGCTGTTTTTT. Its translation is CASSQEGQANTGELFF.

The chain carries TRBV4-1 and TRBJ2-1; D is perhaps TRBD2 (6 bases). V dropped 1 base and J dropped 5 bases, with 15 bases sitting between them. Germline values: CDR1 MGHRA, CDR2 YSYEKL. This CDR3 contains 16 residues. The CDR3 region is CASSQGAGRTNNEQFF. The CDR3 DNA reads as TGCGCCAGCAGCCAAGGGGCGGGAAGGACTAACAATGAGCAGTTCTTC.

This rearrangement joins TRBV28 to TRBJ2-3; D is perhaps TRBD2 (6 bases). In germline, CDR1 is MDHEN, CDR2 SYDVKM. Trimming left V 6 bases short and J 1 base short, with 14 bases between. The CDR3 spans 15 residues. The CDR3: CASRGGGEGTDTQYF. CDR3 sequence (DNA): TGTGCCAGCAGGGGGGGTGGAGAGGGCACAGATACGCAGTATTTT. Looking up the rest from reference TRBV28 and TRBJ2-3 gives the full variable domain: DVKVTQSSRYLVKRTGEKVFLECVQDMDHENMFWYRQDPGLGLRLIYFSYDVKMKEKGDIPEGYSVSREKKERFSLILESASTNQTSMYLCASRGGGEGTDTQYFGPGTRLTVL.

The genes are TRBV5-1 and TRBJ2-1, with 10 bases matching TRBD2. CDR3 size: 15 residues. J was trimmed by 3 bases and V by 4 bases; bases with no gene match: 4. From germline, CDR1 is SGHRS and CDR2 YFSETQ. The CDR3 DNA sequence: TGCGCCAGCAGCGTAGCGGGGGGCCACTACAATGAGCAGTTCTTC. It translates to CASSVAGGHYNEQFF.

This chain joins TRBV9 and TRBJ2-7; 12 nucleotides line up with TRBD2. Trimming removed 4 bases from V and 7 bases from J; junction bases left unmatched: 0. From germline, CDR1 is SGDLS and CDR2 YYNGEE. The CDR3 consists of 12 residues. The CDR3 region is CASSTSGGEQYF. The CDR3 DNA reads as TGTGCCAGCAGCACTAGCGGGGGGGAGCAGTACTTC.

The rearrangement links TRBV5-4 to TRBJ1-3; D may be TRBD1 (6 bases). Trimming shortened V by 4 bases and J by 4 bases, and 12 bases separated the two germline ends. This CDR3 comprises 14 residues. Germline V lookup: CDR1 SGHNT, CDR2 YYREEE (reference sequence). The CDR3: CASSGEGVGNTIYF. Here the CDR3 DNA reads TGTGCCAGCAGCGGCGAGGGGGTCGGAAACACCATATATTTT.

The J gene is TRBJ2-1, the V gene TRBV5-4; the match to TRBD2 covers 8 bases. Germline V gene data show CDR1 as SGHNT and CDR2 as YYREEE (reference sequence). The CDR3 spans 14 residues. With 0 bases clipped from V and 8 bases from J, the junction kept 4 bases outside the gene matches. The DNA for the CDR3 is TGTGCCAGCAGCTTGGACGGGGGGGCCGATGAGCAGTTCTTC. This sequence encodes CASSLDGGADEQFF.

CDR3 in DNA: TGTGCCAGCAGCCCGACACTAGCGGGGATGCTGGCCACAGATACGCAGTATTTT. This translates into CASSPTLAGMLATDTQYF. This chain joins TRBV3-1 (or the pseudogene TRBV3-2) and TRBJ2-3; 10 bases are shared with TRBD2. Germline V gene data show CDR1 as LGHDT and CDR2 as YNNKEL (reference sequence). V gave up 4 bases and J gave up 2 bases; unmatched junction bases: 12. The CDR3 is 18 residues long.

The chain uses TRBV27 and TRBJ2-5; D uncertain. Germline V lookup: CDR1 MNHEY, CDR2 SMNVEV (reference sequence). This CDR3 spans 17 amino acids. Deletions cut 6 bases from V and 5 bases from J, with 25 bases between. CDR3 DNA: TGTGCCAGCAGGTCTCGGCGTAAACTTGGGCCCGAGGAGACCCAGTACTTC. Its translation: CASRSRRKLGPEETQYF.

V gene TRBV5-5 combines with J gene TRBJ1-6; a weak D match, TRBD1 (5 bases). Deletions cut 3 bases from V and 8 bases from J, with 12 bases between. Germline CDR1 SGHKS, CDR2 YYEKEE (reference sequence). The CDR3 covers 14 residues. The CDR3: CASSYQGNYSPLHF. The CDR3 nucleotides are TGTGCCAGCAGCTATCAGGGTAATTATTCACCCCTCCACTTT.

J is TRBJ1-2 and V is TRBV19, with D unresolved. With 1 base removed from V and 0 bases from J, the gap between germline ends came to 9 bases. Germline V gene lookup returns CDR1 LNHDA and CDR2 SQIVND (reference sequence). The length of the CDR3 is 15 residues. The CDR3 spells CASSIGAGSNYGYTF. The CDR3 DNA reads TGTGCCAGTAGTATAGGGGCAGGCTCTAACTATGGCTACACCTTC.

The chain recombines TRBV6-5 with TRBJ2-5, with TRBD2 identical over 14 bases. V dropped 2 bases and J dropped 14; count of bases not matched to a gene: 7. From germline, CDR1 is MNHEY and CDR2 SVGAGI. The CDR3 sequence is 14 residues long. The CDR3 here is CASSYGLAGGPIYF. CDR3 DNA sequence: TGTGCCAGCAGTTACGGACTAGCGGGGGGCCCGATTTACTTC.

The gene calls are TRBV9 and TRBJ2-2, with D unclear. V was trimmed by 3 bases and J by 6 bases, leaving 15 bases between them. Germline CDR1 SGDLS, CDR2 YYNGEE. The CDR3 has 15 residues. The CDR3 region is CASSANNNNPGELFF. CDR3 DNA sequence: TGTGCCAGCAGCGCAAACAATAACAACCCCGGGGAGCTGTTTTTT.

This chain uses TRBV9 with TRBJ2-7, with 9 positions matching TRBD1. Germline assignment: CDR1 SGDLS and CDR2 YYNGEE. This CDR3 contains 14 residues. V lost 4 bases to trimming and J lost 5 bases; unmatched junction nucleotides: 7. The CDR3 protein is CASSPGTGLHEQYF. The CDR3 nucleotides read TGTGCCAGCAGCCCTGGGACAGGGCTACACGAGCAGTACTTC.

The CDR3 loop is CASRATGTEKLFF. In DNA form, the CDR3 reads TGCGCCAGCAGAGCAACCGGGACAGAAAAACTGTTTTTT. The rearrangement uses TRBV10-1 and TRBJ1-4; possibly TRBD1 for D (6 bases). Germline lookup yields CDR1 WNHNN and CDR2 SYGVQD (reference sequence). The CDR3 totals 13 residues. The V and J ends lost 6 bases and 8 bases respectively, with 13 bases between them.

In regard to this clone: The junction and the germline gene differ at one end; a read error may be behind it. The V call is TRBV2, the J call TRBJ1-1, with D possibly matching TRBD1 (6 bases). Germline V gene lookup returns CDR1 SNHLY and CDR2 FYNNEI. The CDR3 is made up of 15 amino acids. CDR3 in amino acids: CASRDFPTGPGGMDF. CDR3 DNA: TGTGCCAGCAGAGATTTTCCGACAGGACCGGGGGGAATGGATTTT.